This T cell receptor (beta chain) was sequenced for a study of OX40 agonist ivuxolimab in advanced cancers. Trimming took 4 bases from V and 8 from J; bases not matched to a gene: 10. The length of the CDR3 is 15 residues. Germline V gives CDR1 SGHDT, CDR2 YYEEEE. This clone turned up a few times. The protocol was immunoSEQ multiplex PCR, while the TCRdb copy is restricted to in-frame clones and leaves out a portion. The data show 50,000 to 60,000 clones, 70% to 90% seen once. Sample: CD4+ or CD8+ T cells sorted from blood, taken in a trial of the OX40 agonist ivuxolimab. The clonotype was recovered from an adult with an advanced solid tumor such as melanoma, head and neck, liver or kidney cancer. The gene calls are TRBV5-6 and TRBJ1-4, with TRBD1 matching over 8 bases. The CDR3 DNA follows: TGTGCCAGCAGCGGCCGACAGGGGAGTTGGGAAAAACTGTTTTTT. Protein sequence: CASSGRQGSWEKLFF.